The rows below give T cell receptor beta chains drawn from one sample of a study of T cells after yellow fever vaccination. TCRdb re-called the 5' RACE reads with MiXCR, one entry per CDR3 protein. The sample carries about 630,000 distinct CDR3 sequences, approximately 13% recorded once. Here the sequenced sample was PBMCs, taken on the day of the yellow fever booster vaccination. The receptors come from a man aged 25 to 45 who received the YFV17D yellow fever vaccine. Both conserved end residues are part of each CDR3. The D gene is left open where the match is weak. A clone size is listed for some rows: how often the clone was seen (once, few, many), or a class if it is expanded.

CDR3 protein,CDR3 DNA,D gene,clone size,CDR3 length,V gene,J gene
CSARLAAYLGQETQYF,TGCAGTGCTAGACTTGCTGCCTATCTGGGCCAAGAGACCCAGTACTTC,.,.,16,TRBV20-1,TRBJ2-5
CASSLAWGTPYEQYF,TGTGCCAGCAGCTTAGCATGGGGGACCCCCTACGAGCAGTACTTC,.,many,15,TRBV7-2,TRBJ2-7
CATSRNRGGETQYF,TGTGCCACCAGCAGGAACAGGGGAGGAGAGACCCAGTACTTC,.,few,14,TRBV15,TRBJ2-5
CASSQQGRFSGANVLTF,TGTGCCAGCAGCCAACAGGGTAGGTTCTCTGGGGCCAACGTCCTGACTTTC,.,.,17,TRBV3-1,TRBJ2-6
CCASPGLAGLKSSYNEQFF,TGCTGTGCTAGTCCGGGACTAGCGGGGCTAAAGAGCTCCTACAATGAGCAGTTCTTC,TRBD2,.,19,TRBV20-1,TRBJ2-1
CASSPPVAGAADTQYF,TGTGCCAGCAGCCCCCCCGTAGCGGGAGCAGCAGATACGCAGTATTTT,TRBD2,few,16,TRBV7-8,TRBJ2-3
CASREISSGANVLTF,TGCGCCAGCAGGGAAATCAGCTCTGGGGCCAACGTCCTGACTTTC,.,few,15,TRBV5-1,TRBJ2-6
CASSPPGLEGGNEQFF,TGTGCCAGCAGCCCACCCGGACTAGAGGGGGGCAATGAGCAGTTCTTC,.,.,16,TRBV7-6,TRBJ2-1
CSALTDRTIWGYTF,TGCAGTGCTCTTACTGACAGGACCATCTGGGGCTACACCTTC,.,.,14,TRBV20-1,TRBJ1-2
CSAESGLAGGRTDTQYF,TGCAGTGCGGAGTCGGGACTAGCGGGAGGCCGCACAGATACGCAGTATTTT,TRBD2,few,17,TRBV20-1,TRBJ2-3
CASSVDSRSHTEAFF,TGTGCCAGCAGCGTAGATTCGCGGAGTCACACTGAAGCTTTCTTT,.,.,15,TRBV9,TRBJ1-1
CASSFTRTGREQYF,TGTGCCAGTAGTTTCACCAGGACAGGGCGAGAGCAGTACTTC,TRBD1,few,14,TRBV19,TRBJ2-7
CASSRVGSSYNSPLHF,TGCGCCAGCAGCCGGGTCGGGAGCTCCTATAATTCACCCCTCCACTTT,.,.,16,TRBV5-1,TRBJ1-6
CASSTTGLSNQPQHF,TGTGCCAGCAGTACCACAGGGCTTAGCAATCAGCCCCAGCATTTT,.,.,15,TRBV6-1,TRBJ1-5
CASSRLGYEQFF,TGTGCCAGCAGCAGACTAGGGTATGAGCAGTTCTTC,.,few,12,TRBV7-2,TRBJ2-1
CASFLGELFF,TGTGCCAGCTTCTTAGGGGAGCTGTTTTTT,.,few,10,TRBV6-6,TRBJ2-2
CASSSRTSSNEKLFF,TGTGCCAGCAGTTCCAGGACGAGTTCTAATGAAAAACTGTTTTTT,.,few,15,TRBV28,TRBJ1-4
CASTYSITGGRETQYF,TGCGCCAGCACCTATTCAATTACAGGGGGTCGGGAGACCCAGTACTTC,TRBD1,.,16,TRBV5-1,TRBJ2-5
CASSQFGTDYGAFF,TGTGCCAGCAGCCAATTTGGGACAGATTACGGAGCTTTCTTT,TRBD1,few,14,TRBV3-1,TRBJ1-1
CSARGWDRGSSGYTF,TGCAGTGCTAGAGGGTGGGACAGGGGGTCGTCTGGCTACACCTTC,TRBD1,few,15,TRBV20-1,TRBJ1-2
CASSYLLGGPSTDTQYF,TGTGCCAGCAGCTATTTACTAGGGGGACCTAGCACAGATACGCAGTATTTT,.,.,17,TRBV7-9,TRBJ2-3
CSVETSGGETQYF,TGCAGCGTCGAGACTAGCGGAGGGGAGACCCAGTACTTC,TRBD2,.,13,TRBV29-1,TRBJ2-5
CASSTPRTGIVRYTF,TGTGCCAGCAGCACCCCTAGGACAGGGATTGTTCGCTACACCTTC,TRBD1,few,15,TRBV7-2,TRBJ1-2
CASSPAEGRASSYNEQFF,TGCGCCAGCAGCCCAGCCGAGGGTAGGGCAAGCTCCTACAATGAGCAGTTCTTC,.,few,18,TRBV4-3,TRBJ2-1
CASSIMRAPRNTIYF,TGTGCCAGCAGCATTATGCGGGCCCCCCGAAACACCATATATTTT,.,.,15,TRBV7-2,TRBJ1-3
CSARVADPRDTQYF,TGCAGTGCTAGAGTAGCGGACCCTCGGGATACGCAGTATTTT,.,few,14,TRBV20-1,TRBJ2-3
CASSLALHAQETQYF,TGTGCTAGCAGCTTAGCCTTACATGCACAAGAGACCCAGTACTTC,.,many,15,TRBV7-7,TRBJ2-5
CASSVDTSGRAEEQFF,TGTGCCAGCAGCGTAGATACTAGCGGGAGGGCTGAGGAGCAGTTCTTC,TRBD2,.,16,TRBV9,TRBJ2-1
CASSLATSGANNEQFF,TGCGCCAGCAGCTTGGCCACTAGCGGGGCAAACAATGAGCAGTTCTTC,TRBD2,.,16,TRBV5-1,TRBJ2-1
CASSLIGGPFSTDTQYF,TGTGCCAGCAGCTTAATAGGGGGGCCGTTTAGCACAGATACGCAGTATTTT,.,few,17,TRBV7-3,TRBJ2-3
CASSPAGDTDTQYF,TGTGCCAGCAGCCCAGCAGGAGACACAGATACGCAGTATTTT,.,.,14,TRBV7-3,TRBJ2-3
CAHTRLGEQETQYF,TGTGCCCACACCAGGCTGGGGGAACAAGAGACCCAGTACTTC,.,.,14,TRBV27,TRBJ2-5
CASSARRPQGALEKLFF,TGTGCCAGCAGCGCCCGCCGTCCACAGGGGGCGCTTGAAAAACTGTTTTTT,TRBD1,few,17,TRBV7-2,TRBJ1-4
CASSLAGSSGIHNEQFF,TGTGCCAGCAGCTTAGCGGGTTCTAGCGGGATCCACAATGAGCAGTTCTTC,TRBD2,few,17,TRBV7-9,TRBJ2-1
CATSTSRAGTDTQYF,TGTGCCACCAGCACGAGTAGAGCGGGCACAGATACGCAGTATTTT,.,.,15,TRBV15,TRBJ2-3
CSARPGLQDTQYF,TGCAGTGCTCGACCGGGACTTCAAGATACGCAGTATTTT,.,.,13,TRBV20-1,TRBJ2-3